This entry features one T cell receptor beta chain sequence. Its target is not known. Germline values: CDR1 MNHEY, CDR2 SVGAGI. Trimming left V 5 bases short and J 1 base short, with 8 bases between. The CDR3 covers 14 residues. The entry originates in a study of shared clonotypes between healthy human individuals. About the research overall: Each donor's CD8 memory used one plate, CD8 naive two, each CD4 subset three. Study results and caveats: Naive CD4 clonotypes overlapped across a handful of donors at about 5%. Sorted-subset samples were not fully sequenced, rarefaction indicated.

The method was immunoSEQ multiplex PCR; TCRdb's version includes in-frame clones alone and lacks a portion of them. The sample contains around 2.1 million clones, approximately 96% of which appear only once. Recent vaccinations or acute infections were absent in the healthy HIV-negative adult donors. The source of this sequence is a man younger than 35 in good health. The specimen was naive CD4+ T cells sorted from blood. As for subset: CD45RA+ positively selected. V gene TRBV6-5 combines with J gene TRBJ2-2, with D possibly matching TRBD2 (6 bases). In DNA form, the CDR3 reads TGTGCCAGCAGTGCCGGGGGGAACACCGGGGAGCTGTTTTTT. It specifies CASSAGGNTGELFF.